This T cell receptor beta chain was sequenced during a study of blood T cell repertoires in COVID-19. About the research overall: Spain, Italy and the United States supplied samples that represented acute and convalescent COVID-19. From T cells, B-cell-depleted T cells, or PBMCs came the material, which was cDNA or gDNA.

Germline loops: CDR1 MDHEN, CDR2 SYDVKM. The CDR3 loop spans 13 amino acids. Trimming at V came to 5 bases and at J to 10 bases, leaving 9 bases not matched to a gene. Repertoires were generated with immunoSEQ multiplex PCR, while TCRdb's copy carries only in-frame clones and drops some. The data contain under 250,000 clones, more than 75% of them singletons. This receptor was taken from a woman in her sixties who had recovered from COVID-19. The chain employs TRBV28 and TRBJ1-2, with 8 bases fitting TRBD1. Specimen: peripheral blood. The CDR3 loop reads CASSTGQGLNYTF. CDR3 in DNA: TGTGCCAGCAGTACCGGACAGGGTCTTAACTACACCTTC.